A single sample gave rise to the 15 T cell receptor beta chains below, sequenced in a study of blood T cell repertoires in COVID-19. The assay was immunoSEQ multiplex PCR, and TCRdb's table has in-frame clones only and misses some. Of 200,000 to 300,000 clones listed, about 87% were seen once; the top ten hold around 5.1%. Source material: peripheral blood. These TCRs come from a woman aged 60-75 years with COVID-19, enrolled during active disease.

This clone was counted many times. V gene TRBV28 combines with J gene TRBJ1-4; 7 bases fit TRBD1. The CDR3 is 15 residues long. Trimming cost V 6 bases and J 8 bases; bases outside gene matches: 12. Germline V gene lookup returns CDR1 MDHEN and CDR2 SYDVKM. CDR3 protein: CASRLGGSYQEKLFF. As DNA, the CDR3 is TGTGCCAGCAGGCTAGGGGGCAGCTACCAAGAAAAACTGTTTTTT.

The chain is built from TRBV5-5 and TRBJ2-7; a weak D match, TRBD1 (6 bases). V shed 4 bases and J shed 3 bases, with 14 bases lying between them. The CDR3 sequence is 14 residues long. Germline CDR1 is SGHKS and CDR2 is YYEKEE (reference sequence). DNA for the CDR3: TGTGCCAGCAGCATGGGACACGCAGACTACGAGCAGTACTTC. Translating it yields CASSMGHADYEQYF.

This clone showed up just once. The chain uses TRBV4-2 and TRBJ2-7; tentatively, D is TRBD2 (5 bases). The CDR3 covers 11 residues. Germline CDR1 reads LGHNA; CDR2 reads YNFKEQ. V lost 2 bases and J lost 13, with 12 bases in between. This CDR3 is CASSQSGRLYF. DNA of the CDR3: TGTGCCAGCAGCCAAAGCGGACGGCTCTACTTC.

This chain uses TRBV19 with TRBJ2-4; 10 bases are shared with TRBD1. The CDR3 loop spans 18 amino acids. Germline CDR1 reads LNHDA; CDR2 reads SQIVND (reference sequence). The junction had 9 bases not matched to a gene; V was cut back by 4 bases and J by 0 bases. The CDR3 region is CASSKRTGGTLAKNIQYF. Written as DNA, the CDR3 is TGTGCCAGTAGTAAACGGACAGGGGGGACCTTAGCCAAAAACATTCAGTACTTC. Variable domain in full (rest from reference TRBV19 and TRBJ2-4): DGGITQSPKYLFRKEGQNVTLSCEQNLNHDAMYWYRQDPGQGLRLIYYSQIVNDFQKGDIAEGYSVSREKKESFPLTVTSAQKNPTAFYLCASSKRTGGTLAKNIQYFGAGTRLSVL.

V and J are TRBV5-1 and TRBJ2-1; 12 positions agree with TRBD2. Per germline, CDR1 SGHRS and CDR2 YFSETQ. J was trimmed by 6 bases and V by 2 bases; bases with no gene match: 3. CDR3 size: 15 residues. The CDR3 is CASSFLAGGPNEQFF. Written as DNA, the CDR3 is TGCGCCAGCAGCTTCCTAGCGGGAGGGCCCAATGAGCAGTTCTTC.

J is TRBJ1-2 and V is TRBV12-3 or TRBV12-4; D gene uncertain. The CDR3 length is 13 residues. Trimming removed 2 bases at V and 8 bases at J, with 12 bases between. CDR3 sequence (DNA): TGTGCCAGCAGTTTAAGCTCCGGGAGCGGCTACACCTTC. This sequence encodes CASSLSSGSGYTF.

The CDR3 DNA follows: TGTGCCAGCAGCTTCGCGGGACAGGGACCCTACGAGCAGTACTTC. Its translation: CASSFAGQGPYEQYF. The chain carries TRBV5-4 and TRBJ2-7; 9 bases fit TRBD1. This CDR3 is 15 amino acids long. With V trimmed by 2 bases and J by 2 bases, 5 bases remained unmatched. Germline CDR1 is SGHNT and CDR2 is YYREEE (reference sequence).

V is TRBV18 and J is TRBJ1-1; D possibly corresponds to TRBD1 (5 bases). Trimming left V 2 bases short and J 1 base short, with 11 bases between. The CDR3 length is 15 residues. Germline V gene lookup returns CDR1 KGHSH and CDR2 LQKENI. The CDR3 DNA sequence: TGTGCCAGCTCACCAACCGTTACAGGGAACACTGAAGCTTTCTTT. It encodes CASSPTVTGNTEAFF.

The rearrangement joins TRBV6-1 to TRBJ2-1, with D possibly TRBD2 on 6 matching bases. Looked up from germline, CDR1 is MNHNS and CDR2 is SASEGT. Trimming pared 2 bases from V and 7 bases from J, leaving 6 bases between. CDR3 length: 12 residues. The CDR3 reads CASSERENEQFF. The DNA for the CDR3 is TGTGCCAGCAGTGAACGGGAGAATGAGCAGTTCTTC.

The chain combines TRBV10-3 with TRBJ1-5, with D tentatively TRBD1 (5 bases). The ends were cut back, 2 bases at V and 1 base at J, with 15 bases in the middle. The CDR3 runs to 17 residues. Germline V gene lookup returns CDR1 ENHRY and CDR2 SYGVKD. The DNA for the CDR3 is TGTGCCATCAGTGAGAGGCAGGGCGGGGAAAGCAATCAGCCCCAGCATTTT. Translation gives CAISERQGGESNQPQHF.

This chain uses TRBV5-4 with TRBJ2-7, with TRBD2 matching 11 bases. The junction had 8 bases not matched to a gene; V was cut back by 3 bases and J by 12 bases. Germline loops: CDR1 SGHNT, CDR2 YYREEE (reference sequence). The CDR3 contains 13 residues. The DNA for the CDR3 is TGTGCCAGCAGCTCGAAGACTAGCGGGGTTAGGTACTTC. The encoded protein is CASSSKTSGVRYF. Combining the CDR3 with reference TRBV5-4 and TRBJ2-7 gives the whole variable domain ETGVTQSPTHLIKTRGQQVTLRCSSQSGHNTVSWYQQALGQGPQFIFQYYREEENGRGNFPPRFSGLQFPNYSSELNVNALELDDSALYLCASSSKTSGVRYFGPGTRLTVT.

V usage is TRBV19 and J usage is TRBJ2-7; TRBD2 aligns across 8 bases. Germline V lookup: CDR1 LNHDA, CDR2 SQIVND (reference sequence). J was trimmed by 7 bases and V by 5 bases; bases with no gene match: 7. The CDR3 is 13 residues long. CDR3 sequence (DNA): TGTGCCAGTAGTTCCGGGAGGGTTGGGGAGCAGTACTTC. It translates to CASSSGRVGEQYF.

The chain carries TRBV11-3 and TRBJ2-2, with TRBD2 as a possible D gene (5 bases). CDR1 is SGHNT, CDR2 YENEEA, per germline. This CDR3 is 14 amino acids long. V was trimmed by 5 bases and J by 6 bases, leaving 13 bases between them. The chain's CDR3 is CASSRLSRAGELFF. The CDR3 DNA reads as TGTGCCAGCAGCCGTTTATCGAGGGCCGGGGAGCTGTTTTTT.

This CDR3 reads CASSQGVGSSGNTIYF. The CDR3 region has the DNA TGTGCCAGCAGCCAGGGCGTCGGAAGCTCTGGAAACACCATATATTTT. The J gene is TRBJ1-3, the V gene TRBV11-1; maybe TRBD1 (5 bases). The CDR3 length is 16 residues. With 5 bases removed from V and 0 bases from J, the gap between germline ends came to 14 bases. Germline assignment: CDR1 SGHAT and CDR2 FQDESV (reference sequence).

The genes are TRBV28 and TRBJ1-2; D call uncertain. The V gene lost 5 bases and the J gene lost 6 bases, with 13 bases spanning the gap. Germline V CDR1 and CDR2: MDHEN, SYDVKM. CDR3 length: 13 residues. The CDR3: CASSPQMVHGYTF. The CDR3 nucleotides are TGTGCCAGCAGTCCACAGATGGTCCATGGCTACACCTTC.